A single sample gave rise to the 29 T cell receptor beta chains below, sequenced in a study of blood T cell repertoires in COVID-19. Profiled with immunoSEQ multiplex PCR; TCRdb holds only in-frame clones, not every one. Among 270,000 or so clones listed, approximately 86% were seen once. Material: peripheral blood. The receptors derive from a man aged 35 to 55 with active or convalescent COVID-19.

The chain carries TRBV7-6 and TRBJ2-1, with TRBD2 as a possible D gene (7 bases). CDR1 and CDR2 (germline): SGHVS, FNYEAQ. The germline V and J ends were trimmed by 2 bases and 7 bases, with 18 bases remaining between them. The CDR3 consists of 16 residues. The CDR3 DNA reads TGTGCCAGCAGCTTAAGTCAGGAGGGGGGGTGGAATGAGCAGTTCTTC. Translating gives CASSLSQEGGWNEQFF.

The chain recombines TRBV9 with TRBJ2-4, with D possibly being TRBD2 (5 bases). With 0 bases removed from V and 0 bases from J, the gap between germline ends came to 10 bases. Looked up from germline, CDR1 is SGDLS and CDR2 is YYNGEE. This CDR3 is built from 16 residues. In DNA, the CDR3 is TGTGCCAGCAGCGTAGGCCCGGGAATAGCCAAAAACATTCAGTACTTC. Translating it yields CASSVGPGIAKNIQYF.

The V and J genes are TRBV29-1 and TRBJ1-2; D gene ambiguous. The ends were cut back, 0 bases at V and 1 base at J, with 12 bases in the middle. CDR1 and CDR2 (germline): SQVTM, ANQGSEA. The CDR3 length is 15 residues. CDR3 DNA: TGCAGCGTTGAAGATGGGTCAGGTGTTAACTATGGCTACACCTTC. As protein: CSVEDGSGVNYGYTF. Combining the CDR3 with reference TRBV29-1 and TRBJ1-2 gives the whole variable domain SAVISQKPSRDICQRGTSLTIQCQVDSQVTMMFWYRQQPGQSLTLIATANQGSEATYESGFVIDKFPISRPNLTFSTLTVSNMSPEDSSIYLCSVEDGSGVNYGYTFGSGTRLTVV.

The J gene is TRBJ1-5, the V gene TRBV7-9; tentatively, D is TRBD1 (6 bases). Trimming took off 0 bases at V and 5 bases at J, with 11 bases between the two ends. Germline assignment: CDR1 SEHNR and CDR2 FQNEAQ (reference sequence). The CDR3 loop spans 15 amino acids. This CDR3 is CASSLATGWDQPQHF. In nucleotides, the CDR3 is TGTGCCAGCAGCTTAGCGACAGGTTGGGATCAGCCCCAGCATTTT.

V and J are TRBV11-3 and TRBJ2-2; 7 bases match TRBD2. The V and J ends lost 8 bases and 4 bases, in that order; junction bases with no gene match: 7. The germline V gene has CDR1 SGHNT and CDR2 YENEEA. The CDR3 is made up of 14 amino acids. CDR3 coding DNA: TGTGCCAGCTCCGCGGGAGAGTTCACCGGGGAGCTGTTTTTT. Translation: CASSAGEFTGELFF.

This sequence joins TRBV11-2 and TRBJ1-1, with D maybe TRBD1 (6 bases). This CDR3 comprises 18 residues. The V end was cut by 1 base, the J end by 1 base, with 19 bases between. Looked up from germline, CDR1 is SGHAT and CDR2 is FQNNGV. DNA for the CDR3: TGTGCCAGCAGCTTAGTAGTAGGCTGGGACATTAAGAACACTGAAGCTTTCTTT. Protein sequence: CASSLVVGWDIKNTEAFF.

V gene TRBV11-3 combines with J gene TRBJ1-6, with D unresolved. Trimming removed 1 base from V and 8 bases from J, with 3 bases in between. The CDR3 length is 12 residues. CDR1 SGHNT and CDR2 YENEEA come from the germline V gene. CDR3 amino acids: CASSLAYSPLHF. For the CDR3, the DNA is TGTGCCAGCAGCTTAGCTTATTCACCCCTCCACTTT. The whole variable domain, filled in from reference TRBV11-3 and TRBJ1-6, reads EAGVVQSPRYKIIEKKQPVAFWCNPISGHNTLYWYLQNLGQGPELLIRYENEEAVDDSQLPKDRFSAERLKGVDSTLKIQPAELGDSAVYLCASSLAYSPLHFGNGTRLTVT.

The V gene is TRBV7-3, the J gene TRBJ1-1; 7 nucleotides agree with TRBD1. Trimming at V came to 5 bases and at J to 2 bases, leaving 5 bases not matched to a gene. Germline V gene lookup returns CDR1 SGHTA and CDR2 FQGTGA. The CDR3 runs to 14 residues. CDR3 coding DNA: TGTGCCAGCAGCCCCGGGACAGCTAACACTGAAGCTTTCTTT. Amino acid sequence: CASSPGTANTEAFF. Based on the CDR3 plus reference TRBV7-3 and TRBJ1-1, the full variable domain is GAGVSQTPSNKVTEKGKYVELRCDPISGHTALYWYRQSLGQGPEFLIYFQGTGAADDSGLPNDRFFAVRPEGSVSTLKIQRTERGDSAVYLCASSPGTANTEAFFGQGTRLTVV.

The chain combines TRBV7-9 with TRBJ2-7; 7 bases are shared with TRBD2. The germline V gene has CDR1 SEHNR and CDR2 FQNEAQ (reference sequence). The CDR3 contains 13 residues. Trimming at V came to 3 bases and at J to 6 bases, leaving 5 bases not matched to a gene. CDR3 residues: CASSLGEGREQYF. For the CDR3, the DNA is TGTGCCAGCAGCTTGGGGGAGGGCCGCGAGCAGTACTTC.

This chain joins TRBV11-3 and TRBJ2-2; D might be TRBD1 (6 bases). The length of the CDR3 is 15 residues. V gave up 6 bases and J gave up 3 bases, with 14 bases separating them. Germline V gene sequence: CDR1 SGHNT, CDR2 YENEEA. In DNA, the CDR3 is TGTGCCAGCAGGACGATCAGGGGTCACACCGGGGAGCTGTTTTTT. Amino acids: CASRTIRGHTGELFF.

The chain carries TRBV3-1 (or the pseudogene TRBV3-2) and TRBJ2-3, with 8 bases aligning to TRBD2. The CDR3 consists of 14 residues. Trimming removed 10 bases from V and 3 bases from J; junction bases left unmatched: 9. Looked up from germline, CDR1 is LGHDT and CDR2 is YNNKEL (reference sequence). This CDR3 reads CATAAGLGTDTQYF. The CDR3 DNA follows: TGTGCCACTGCTGCGGGACTAGGAACAGATACGCAGTATTTT.

This chain's CDR3 is CASSESASLGETQYF. CDR3 bases: TGTGCCAGCAGTGAATCCGCTAGCTTAGGAGAGACCCAGTACTTC. The genes are TRBV6-1 and TRBJ2-5, with a possible D match to TRBD2 (5 bases). This CDR3 spans 15 amino acids. Per germline, CDR1 MNHNS and CDR2 SASEGT. The V and J ends lost 2 bases and 4 bases respectively, with 14 bases between them.

The V call is TRBV4-1, the J call TRBJ1-6, with D unclear. Deletions cut 2 bases from V and 7 bases from J, with 15 bases between. The V gene's germline CDR1 is MGHRA and CDR2 YSYEKL. This CDR3 is built from 16 residues. CDR3: CASSQTLWPQNSPLHF. The CDR3 DNA follows: TGCGCCAGCAGCCAAACCCTGTGGCCCCAGAATTCACCCCTCCACTTT.

Written as DNA, the CDR3 is TGCGCCAGCAGCTGGGGACAGGGGAATATCGAAAAACTGTTTTTT. Amino acid sequence: CASSWGQGNIEKLFF. The rearrangement uses TRBV5-1 and TRBJ1-4, with 10 bases matching TRBD1. This CDR3 contains 15 residues. The J segment lost 8 bases and the V segment lost 3 bases, leaving 7 bases of the junction unmatched. From germline, CDR1 is SGHRS and CDR2 YFSETQ.

The chain links TRBV28 to TRBJ2-2; no clear D gene. This CDR3 contains 13 residues. V was shortened by 4 bases and J by 8 bases, with 11 bases between the two germline ends. The germline CDR1 and CDR2 sequences are MDHEN and SYDVKM. The chain's CDR3 is CASSSHVTGELFF. The CDR3 DNA sequence: TGTGCCAGCAGTTCCCACGTGACAGGGGAGCTGTTTTTT.

The chain recombines TRBV3-1 (or the pseudogene TRBV3-2) with TRBJ2-1; a weak D match, TRBD1 (6 bases). CDR3 size: 18 residues. V was trimmed by 1 base and J by 0 bases, leaving 16 bases between them. Germline V gene lookup returns CDR1 LGHDT and CDR2 YNNKEL (reference sequence). CDR3 nucleotide sequence: TGTGCCAGCAGCCAAGGGACAGAATCTACCATCTCCTACAATGAGCAGTTCTTC. This encodes CASSQGTESTISYNEQFF.

As to this clone: The sample has other DNA sequences that encode this CDR3 too. CDR3 bases: TGTGCCAGCAGCTTAGTGGGACAGGGCTACGAGCAGTACTTC. Protein sequence: CASSLVGQGYEQYF. The rearrangement links TRBV7-2 to TRBJ2-7; the match to TRBD1 covers 9 bases. Germline V gives CDR1 SGHTA, CDR2 FQGNSA. The junction had 1 base not matched to a gene; V was cut back by 1 base and J by 3 bases. The CDR3 is 14 amino acids.

The chain combines TRBV9 with TRBJ1-6, with D unclear. Trimming shortened V by 9 bases and J by 7 bases, and 8 bases separated the two germline ends. The CDR3 has 11 residues. Germline V gene data show CDR1 as SGDLS and CDR2 as YYNGEE. For the CDR3, the DNA is TGTGCCACCACAGTGAATTCACCCCTCCACTTT. It codes for CATTVNSPLHF.

This clone was seen just once. CDR3 in DNA: TGTGCCAGCAGCTTACAGGGGGCGGGCAGTCAGCCCCAGCATTTT. Its protein product is CASSLQGAGSQPQHF. The chain employs TRBV7-3 and TRBJ1-5, with 8 bases identical to TRBD1. Germline values: CDR1 SGHTA, CDR2 FQGTGA. The CDR3 has 15 residues. Trimming cost V 2 bases and J 6 bases; bases outside gene matches: 6. The full variable domain, in which reference TRBV7-3 and TRBJ1-5 provide the parts outside the CDR3, is GAGVSQTPSNKVTEKGKYVELRCDPISGHTALYWYRQSLGQGPEFLIYFQGTGAADDSGLPNDRFFAVRPEGSVSTLKIQRTERGDSAVYLCASSLQGAGSQPQHFGDGTRLSIL.

The V call is TRBV24-1, the J call TRBJ2-1, with TRBD1 matching 7 bases. The germline V gene encodes CDR1 KGHDR and CDR2 SFDVKD. The CDR3 sequence is 18 residues long. V lost 4 bases and J lost 1; bases outside the gene matches: 12. The CDR3 is CATSDPARADRSYNEQFF. The CDR3 DNA is TGTGCCACCAGTGACCCTGCTCGGGCGGACAGGTCCTACAATGAGCAGTTCTTC.

This chain joins TRBV2 and TRBJ2-2, with 12 bases matching TRBD2. The CDR3 length is 17 residues. Unmatched junction bases numbered 8, after V lost 7 bases and J lost 2 bases. In germline, CDR1 is SNHLY, CDR2 FYNNEI. The CDR3 is CASTALAGGLNTGELFF. In DNA form, the CDR3 reads TGTGCCAGCACCGCACTAGCGGGGGGCCTAAACACCGGGGAGCTGTTTTTT.

The V and J genes are TRBV6-5 and TRBJ1-4; D gene ambiguous. Germline CDR1 reads MNHEY; CDR2 reads SVGAGI. V was cut by 6 bases and J by 3 bases, with 8 bases left in between. This CDR3 is 13 amino acids long. CDR3 amino acids: CASRPVANEKLFF. CDR3 coding DNA: TGTGCCAGCAGACCGGTAGCTAATGAAAAACTGTTTTTT.

V is TRBV30 and J is TRBJ1-1; TRBD1 aligns across 9 bases. The germline V gene encodes CDR1 GTSNPN and CDR2 SVGIG (reference sequence). The CDR3 is 13 residues long. The V and J ends lost 8 bases and 9 bases, in that order; junction bases with no gene match: 13. The CDR3 bases are TGTGCCCGTTATACAGGGGGCGACCGGAAAGCTTTCTTT. This gives the protein CARYTGGDRKAFF.

The V call is TRBV28, the J call TRBJ1-3; D not certain. V was trimmed by 5 bases and J by 5 bases, leaving 13 bases between them. The CDR3 totals 14 residues. Germline V gives CDR1 MDHEN, CDR2 SYDVKM. The chain's CDR3 is CASSLGRSRNTIYF. CDR3 coding DNA: TGTGCCAGCAGTCTGGGGAGGTCTAGAAACACCATATATTTT.

This clone has ten or more counts. This sequence joins TRBV5-1 and TRBJ2-7; TRBD1 matches at 7 bases. The J segment lost 6 bases and the V segment lost 4 bases, leaving 10 bases of the junction unmatched. Germline lookup yields CDR1 SGHRS and CDR2 YFSETQ. This CDR3 contains 14 residues. The CDR3 DNA sequence: TGCGCCAGCAGCGATAACCCGGACAGGCCCGAGCAGTACTTC. Translated, it gives CASSDNPDRPEQYF.

This rearrangement joins TRBV6-4 to TRBJ1-2, with a possible D match to TRBD1 (6 bases). There are 15 residues in the CDR3. V lost 8 bases to trimming and J lost 3 bases, with 19 bases between them. Germline-derived CDR1 and CDR2 are MRHNA and SNTAGT. DNA for the CDR3: TGTGCCAGCCCCGGGACACCTGTTTTAGACTATGGCTACACCTTC. It specifies CASPGTPVLDYGYTF.

This chain joins TRBV5-1 and TRBJ2-5, with D perhaps TRBD2 (7 bases). Per the germline V gene, CDR1 is SGHRS and CDR2 is YFSETQ. Trimming removed 1 base at V and 4 bases at J, with 11 bases between. The CDR3 extends over 14 amino acids. The CDR3 here is CASSLRGGRETQYF. For the CDR3, the DNA is TGCGCCAGCAGCTTGAGGGGGGGACGAGAGACCCAGTACTTC.

The J gene is TRBJ1-4, the V gene TRBV9; 8 positions agree with TRBD1. The V gene's germline CDR1 is SGDLS and CDR2 YYNGEE. V shed 5 bases, J shed 8 bases, and the junction held 5 bases outside the gene matches. The CDR3 loop spans 13 amino acids. CDR3: CASSGQGREKLFF. In nucleotides, the CDR3 is TGTGCCAGCAGTGGACAGGGTCGAGAAAAACTGTTTTTT. Full variable domain (missing parts from reference TRBV9 and TRBJ1-4): DSGVTQTPKHLITATGQRVTLRCSPRSGDLSVYWYQQSLDQGLQFLIQYYNGEERAKGNILERFSAQQFPDLHSELNLSSLELGDSALYFCASSGQGREKLFFGSGTQLSVL.

V is TRBV29-1 and J is TRBJ1-2; no reliable D call. Germline loops: CDR1 SQVTM, CDR2 ANQGSEA. This CDR3 is built from 13 residues. V lost 6 bases and J lost 4, with 15 bases in between. Here the CDR3 reads CSVDGELVYGYTF. CDR3 bases: TGCAGCGTGGATGGGGAGTTGGTCTATGGCTACACCTTC.